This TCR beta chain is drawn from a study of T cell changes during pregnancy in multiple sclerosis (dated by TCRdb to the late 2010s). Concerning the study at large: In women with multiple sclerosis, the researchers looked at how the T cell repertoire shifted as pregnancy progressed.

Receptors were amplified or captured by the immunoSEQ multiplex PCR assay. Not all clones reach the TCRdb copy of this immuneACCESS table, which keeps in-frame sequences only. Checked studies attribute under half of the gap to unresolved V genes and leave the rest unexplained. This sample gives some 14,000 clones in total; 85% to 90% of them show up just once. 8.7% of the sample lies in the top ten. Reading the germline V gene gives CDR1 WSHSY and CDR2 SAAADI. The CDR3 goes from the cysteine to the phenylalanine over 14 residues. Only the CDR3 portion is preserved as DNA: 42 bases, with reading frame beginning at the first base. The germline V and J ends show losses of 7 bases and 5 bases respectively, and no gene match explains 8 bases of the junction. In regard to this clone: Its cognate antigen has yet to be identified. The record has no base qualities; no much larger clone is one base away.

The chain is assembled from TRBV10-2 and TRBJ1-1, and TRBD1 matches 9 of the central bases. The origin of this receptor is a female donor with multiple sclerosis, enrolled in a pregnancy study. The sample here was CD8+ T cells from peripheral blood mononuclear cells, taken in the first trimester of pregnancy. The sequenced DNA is TGCGCCAGCACCCCACAGGGGGCAGGTACTGAAGCTTTCTTT. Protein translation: CASTPQGAGTEAFF.